This entry is about one T cell receptor (beta chain). The data were obtained in a study of blood T cell repertoires in COVID-19. Study details: PBMCs, B-cell-depleted T cells, or T cells provided the cDNA or gDNA that made up the material.

Study processing details: By means of reference gene primer amplification, nucleated cell counts were estimated. Clones were sequenced by immunoSEQ multiplex PCR, and TCRdb holds only the in-frame ones, with some missing. D and trimming come from the DNA, and the V and J calls and clone size come from that table. This sample has some 250,000 clones, with about four fifths found just once. Germline V CDR1 and CDR2: SGHRS, YFSETQ. Trimming took off 0 bases at V and 2 bases at J, with 13 bases between the two ends. The CDR3 extends over 16 amino acids. The specimen was peripheral blood. The TCR originated in a man aged 25-45 years who had recovered from COVID-19. J is TRBJ2-3 and V is TRBV5-1; D possibly corresponds to TRBD2 (5 bases). Written as DNA, the CDR3 is TGCGCCAGCAGCTTGGGTTCGAGGGCCCCCACAGATACGCAGTATTTT. Translated: CASSLGSRAPTDTQYF.